The clone carrying this T cell receptor beta chain was seen a handful of times. Its antigen is currently unknown. This sample is drawn from a study of Graves' ophthalmopathy and Graves' hyperthyroidism. Overall study results and limits: Among thyroid clonotypes expanded above 0.001 frequency, most also appeared in blood.

Certain patients were not enrolled. These were patients with other autoimmune diseases, uncontrolled infections, pregnancy or lactation. Investigators amplified TCR beta CDR3 regions from RNA transcripts. RT-PCR was first run with HTBI primers, then multiplex PCR in a second round. One entry per CDR3 protein, called by TCRdb with MiXCR from the multiplex PCR reads. Here the sample spans around 670,000 distinct CDR3 sequences, approximately 40% being singletons. Germline V gene sequence: CDR1 LNHNV, CDR2 YYDKDF (reference sequence). V was cut by 5 bases and J by 3 bases, with 9 bases left in between. The CDR3 spans 13 residues.

The source material was peripheral blood. The rearrangement joins TRBV15 to TRBJ2-3; D is ambiguous. The sequence derives from an adult man with Graves' ophthalmopathy. CDR3 nucleotide sequence: TGTGCCACCAGCTCCATCAGGACAGATACGCAGTATTTT. Residues: CATSSIRTDTQYF.